The 21 T cell receptor beta chains below were found in one sample sequenced in a study of cytomegalovirus exposure and HLA in healthy donors. Vbeta (60) and Jbeta (13) primers were used in the PCR. The protocol was immunoSEQ multiplex PCR, while the TCRdb copy is restricted to in-frame clones and leaves out a portion. With roughly 82,000 clones in the sample, the ten largest clones hold 1.3% to 1.5%. The sequenced material came from PBMCs. The receptors here all came from a woman in her fifties or sixties in good health and CMV-seronegative.

J is TRBJ2-2 and V is TRBV10-3, with TRBD1 as a possible D gene (5 bases). The V end lost 6 bases, the J end lost 1 base, and 15 bases lay between the germline ends. The germline CDR1 and CDR2 sequences are ENHRY and SYGVKD. This CDR3 is built from 16 residues. CDR3 sequence: CAIRTAGSGNTGELFF. DNA of the CDR3: TGTGCCATCAGGACAGCAGGGTCGGGGAACACCGGGGAGCTGTTTTTT.

The gene calls are TRBV7-3 and TRBJ2-3; no clear D gene. Germline CDR1 is SGHTA and CDR2 is FQGTGA. The V end was cut by 1 base, the J end by 4 bases, with 9 bases between. The CDR3 runs to 14 residues. The CDR3 region is CASSLSGLADTQYF. The CDR3 DNA is TGTGCCAGCAGCTTAAGTGGGCTGGCAGATACGCAGTATTTT. Supplemented by reference TRBV7-3 and TRBJ2-3, the full variable domain reads GAGVSQTPSNKVTEKGKYVELRCDPISGHTALYWYRQSLGQGPEFLIYFQGTGAADDSGLPNDRFFAVRPEGSVSTLKIQRTERGDSAVYLCASSLSGLADTQYFGPGTRLTVL.

The genes are TRBV4-2 and TRBJ1-3, with TRBD1 matching 11 bases. The J segment lost 2 bases and the V segment lost 4 bases, leaving 4 bases of the junction unmatched. The CDR3 is 16 residues long. Germline V gene lookup returns CDR1 LGHNA and CDR2 YNFKEQ. The CDR3 sequence is CASSRGQGATGNTIYF. The CDR3 DNA is TGTGCCAGCAGCCGAGGACAGGGGGCGACTGGAAACACCATATATTTT.

The chain links TRBV7-9 to TRBJ1-5, with D possibly being TRBD1 (6 bases). The CDR3 sequence is 14 residues long. Germline lookup yields CDR1 SEHNR and CDR2 FQNEAQ (reference sequence). The germline V and J ends were trimmed by 4 bases and 3 bases, with 10 bases remaining between them. CDR3 DNA: TGTGCCAGCAGCTCGACAGGTTCCAATCAGCCCCAGCATTTT. Its protein product is CASSSTGSNQPQHF. The full variable domain, its missing parts supplied by reference TRBV7-9 and TRBJ1-5, is DTGVSQNPRHKITKRGQNVTFRCDPISEHNRLYWYRQTLGQGPEFLTYFQNEAQLEKSRLLSDRFSAERPKGSFSTLEIQRTEQGDSAMYLCASSSTGSNQPQHFGDGTRLSIL.

The chain has TRBV5-4 and TRBJ2-7, with 7 bases identical to TRBD1. The germline V gene has CDR1 SGHNT and CDR2 YYREEE (reference sequence). Trimming cost V 4 bases and J 0 bases; bases outside gene matches: 13. The CDR3 length is 17 residues. CDR3 region: CASSKGAGQRSSYEQYF. CDR3 nucleotide sequence: TGTGCCAGCAGCAAGGGGGCCGGACAGCGAAGCTCCTACGAGCAGTACTTC.

The rearrangement links TRBV9 to TRBJ1-5, with D possibly TRBD1 on 6 matching bases. The CDR3 is made up of 14 amino acids. V shed 4 bases and J shed 7 bases, with 15 bases lying between them. Germline loops: CDR1 SGDLS, CDR2 YYNGEE. The CDR3 DNA is TGTGCCAGCAGCCAGGCAGGGGTCAGGCAGCCCCAGCATTTT. This translates into CASSQAGVRQPQHF.

The J gene is TRBJ2-1, the V gene TRBV2; D unclear. The CDR3 runs 14 residues. V dropped 1 base and J dropped 6 bases, with 10 bases sitting between them. In germline, CDR1 is SNHLY, CDR2 FYNNEI. The CDR3 reads CASSEVLNGNEQFF. In nucleotides, the CDR3 is TGTGCCAGCAGTGAAGTGCTGAACGGCAATGAGCAGTTCTTC. Using reference TRBV2 and TRBJ2-1 for the parts outside the CDR3, the full variable domain is EPEVTQTPSHQVTQMGQEVILRCVPISNHLYFYWYRQILGQKVEFLVSFYNNEISEKSEIFDDQFSVERPDGSNFTLKIRSTKLEDSAMYFCASSEVLNGNEQFFGPGTRLTVL.

CDR3 protein: CASSLVSGQYNSPLHF. The CDR3 DNA sequence: TGTGCCAGCAGCTTAGTGTCTGGGCAGTATAATTCACCCCTCCACTTT. This sequence joins TRBV11-2 and TRBJ1-6; D is undetermined. V shed 1 base and J shed 4 bases, with 11 bases lying between them. The CDR3 is made up of 16 amino acids. From germline, CDR1 is SGHAT and CDR2 FQNNGV.

The V and J genes are TRBV7-9 and TRBJ2-5, with 8 positions matching TRBD2. This CDR3 comprises 15 residues. Germline CDR1 reads SEHNR; CDR2 reads FQNEAQ (reference sequence). Trimming took 3 bases from V and 5 from J; bases not matched to a gene: 8. DNA of the CDR3: TGTGCCAGCAGCTTGGGGGCGGGAGGCTGGGAGACCCAGTACTTC. Translated: CASSLGAGGWETQYF.

This chain links TRBV27 with TRBJ1-1; the D gene is possibly TRBD1 (5 bases). The CDR3 consists of 14 residues. Trimming left V 3 bases short and J 5 bases short, with 13 bases between. Germline CDR1 MNHEY, CDR2 SMNVEV (reference sequence). This chain's CDR3 is CASSFGDLRTEAFF. CDR3 bases: TGTGCCAGCAGTTTTGGGGACTTAAGGACTGAAGCTTTCTTT.

As regards this clone: Sequence at one end of the junction differs from germline and may be a read error. The genes are TRBV29-1 and TRBJ1-1; the D gene is possibly TRBD1 (5 bases). The CDR3 consists of 12 residues. From germline, CDR1 is SQVTM and CDR2 ANQGSEA. The CDR3: CRGGEEGTEAFF. The CDR3 coding sequence is TGTCGGGGGGGAGAAGAGGGCACTGAAGCTTTCTTT. Supplemented by reference TRBV29-1 and TRBJ1-1, the full variable domain reads SAVISQKPSRDICQRGTSLTIQCQVDSQVTMMFWYRQQPGQSLTLIATANQGSEATYESGFVIDKFPISRPNLTFSTLTVSNMSPEDSSIYLCRGGEEGTEAFFGQGTRLTVV.

J is TRBJ2-7 and V is TRBV28, with a weak D call TRBD2 (6 bases). This CDR3 is 10 amino acids long. Germline loops: CDR1 MDHEN, CDR2 SYDVKM. The V end was cut by 4 bases, the J end by 12 bases, with 10 bases between. CDR3 protein: CASSSAGLYF. The CDR3 nucleotides read TGTGCCAGCAGTTCGGCGGGACTGTACTTC.

This chain links TRBV21-1 with TRBJ1-5; the D call in the table, TRBD1, was not verified against the DNA. TRBV21-1 is a documented pseudogene. This CDR3 has 15 residues. The CDR3 sequence is CASSQDRAGDQPQHF. DNA for the CDR3: TGTGCCAGCAGCCAAGACCGGGCAGGGGATCAGCCCCAGCATTTT.

This chain links TRBV18 with TRBJ2-7, with a possible D match to TRBD2 (6 bases). This CDR3 is 14 amino acids long. Germline V gene data show CDR1 as KGHSH and CDR2 as LQKENI. Trimming pared 3 bases from V and 3 bases from J, leaving 12 bases between. CDR3 DNA: TGTGCCAGCTCACCCCCCGCGGGGCACTACGAGCAGTACTTC. This translates into CASSPPAGHYEQYF.

J is TRBJ2-2 and V is TRBV5-4; TRBD1 aligns across 10 bases. CDR3 length: 16 amino acids. The J segment lost 1 base and the V segment lost 4 bases, leaving 4 bases of the junction unmatched. Germline values: CDR1 SGHNT, CDR2 YYREEE (reference sequence). CDR3 region: CASSPRDRGNTGELFF. CDR3 coding DNA: TGTGCCAGCAGCCCCCGGGACAGGGGGAACACCGGGGAGCTGTTTTTT.

This rearrangement joins TRBV5-6 to TRBJ1-1, with D possibly TRBD1 on 6 matching bases. Trimming left V 4 bases short and J 13 bases short, with 17 bases between. The CDR3 covers 12 residues. Germline loops: CDR1 SGHDT, CDR2 YYEEEE. The CDR3 nucleotides are TGTGCCAGCAGCCCCAGATTACAGGGAGTTTTCTTT. Translation: CASSPRLQGVFF.

The genes are TRBV28 and TRBJ1-5; 11 nucleotides align to TRBD1. Germline CDR1 MDHEN, CDR2 SYDVKM. CDR3 size: 14 residues. V was pared by 6 bases and J by 5 bases, with 3 bases of the junction left unmatched. As DNA, the CDR3 is TGTGCCAGCAGGGACAGGGGGCGAGATCAGCCCCAGCATTTT. This encodes CASRDRGRDQPQHF.

V and J are TRBV9 and TRBJ2-1, with D perhaps matching TRBD2 (5 bases). This CDR3 region has 16 residues. Germline CDR1 is SGDLS and CDR2 is YYNGEE. V shed 0 bases and J shed 1 base, with 11 bases lying between them. CDR3 DNA sequence: TGTGCCAGCAGCGTAGATGCGCTAGCTTCCTACAATGAGCAGTTCTTC. Its protein product is CASSVDALASYNEQFF.

The chain uses TRBV29-1 and TRBJ2-3; TRBD1 aligns across 7 bases. The length of the CDR3 is 15 residues. The V gene end was trimmed by 4 bases and the J gene end by 4 bases; junction bases not matched to a gene: 11. The germline V gene encodes CDR1 SQVTM and CDR2 ANQGSEA. This chain's CDR3 is CSVVWGQYMADTQYF. The CDR3 region has the DNA TGCAGCGTTGTTTGGGGACAGTACATGGCAGATACGCAGTATTTT.

The CDR3 nucleotides are TGCGCCAGCAGCTTGGCTACGGGAATCGACTACGAGCAGTACTTC. Its protein product is CASSLATGIDYEQYF. The chain joins TRBV5-1 to TRBJ2-7; a possible D gene is TRBD2 (5 bases). Germline loops: CDR1 SGHRS, CDR2 YFSETQ. V was clipped by 0 bases and J by 3 bases, with 13 bases between them. The CDR3 sequence is 15 residues long.

V gene TRBV7-2 combines with J gene TRBJ2-5, with D uncertain. The ends were cut back, 3 bases at V and 4 bases at J, with 9 bases in the middle. This CDR3 region has 13 residues. CDR1 and CDR2 from the germline V gene are SGHTA and FQGNSA. The DNA for the CDR3 is TGTGCCAGCAGCTTCCGTCCGTCAGAGACCCAGTACTTC. This encodes CASSFRPSETQYF. Combining the CDR3 with reference TRBV7-2 and TRBJ2-5 gives the whole variable domain GAGVSQSPSNKVTEKGKDVELRCDPISGHTALYWYRQSLGQGLEFLIYFQGNSAPDKSGLPSDRFSAERTGGSVSTLTIQRTQQEDSAVYLCASSFRPSETQYFGPGTRLLVL.